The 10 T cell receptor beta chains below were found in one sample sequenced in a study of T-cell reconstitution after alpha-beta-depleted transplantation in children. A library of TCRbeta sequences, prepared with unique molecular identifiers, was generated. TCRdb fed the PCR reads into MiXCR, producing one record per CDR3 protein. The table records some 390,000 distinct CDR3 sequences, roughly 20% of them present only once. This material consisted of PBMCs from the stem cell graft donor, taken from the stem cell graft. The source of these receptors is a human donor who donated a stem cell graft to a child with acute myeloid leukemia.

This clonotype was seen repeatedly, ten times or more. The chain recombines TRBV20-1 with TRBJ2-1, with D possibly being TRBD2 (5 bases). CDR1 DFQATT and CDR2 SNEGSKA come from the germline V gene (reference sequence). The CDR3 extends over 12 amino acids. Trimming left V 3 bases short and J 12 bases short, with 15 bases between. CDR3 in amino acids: CSASPTGRGQFF. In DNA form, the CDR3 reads TGCAGTGCTAGCCCGACCGGACGGGGGCAGTTCTTC.

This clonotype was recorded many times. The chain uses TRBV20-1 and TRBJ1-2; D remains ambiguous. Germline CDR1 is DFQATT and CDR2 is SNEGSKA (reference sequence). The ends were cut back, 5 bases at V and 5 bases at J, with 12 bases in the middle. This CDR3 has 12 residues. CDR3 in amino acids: CSAPHVLYGYTF. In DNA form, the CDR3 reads TGCAGTGCTCCGCACGTCCTGTATGGCTACACCTTC.

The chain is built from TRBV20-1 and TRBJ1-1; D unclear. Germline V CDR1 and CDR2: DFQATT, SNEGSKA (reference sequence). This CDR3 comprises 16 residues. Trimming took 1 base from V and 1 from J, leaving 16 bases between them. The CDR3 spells CSARAPRGQANTEAFF. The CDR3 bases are TGCAGTGCTAGAGCCCCTCGTGGGCAGGCGAACACTGAAGCTTTCTTT.

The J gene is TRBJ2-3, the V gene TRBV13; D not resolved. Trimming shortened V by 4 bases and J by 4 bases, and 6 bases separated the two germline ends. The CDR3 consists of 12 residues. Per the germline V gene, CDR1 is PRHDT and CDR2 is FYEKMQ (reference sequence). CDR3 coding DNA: TGTGCCAGCAGCTACTATCCAGATACGCAGTATTTT. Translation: CASSYYPDTQYF.

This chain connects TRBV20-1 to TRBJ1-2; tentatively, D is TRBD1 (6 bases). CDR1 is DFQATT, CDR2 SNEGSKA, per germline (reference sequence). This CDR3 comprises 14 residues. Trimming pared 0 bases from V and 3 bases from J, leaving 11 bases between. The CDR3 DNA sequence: TGCAGTGCTAGAGAGCAGACAGGCTACTATGGCTACACCTTC. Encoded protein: CSAREQTGYYGYTF.

The CDR3 DNA sequence: TGTGCCATCAGTGAGGGTTTAGCGGTGGCCTACGAGCAGTACTTC. Residues: CAISEGLAVAYEQYF. The chain links TRBV10-3 to TRBJ2-7, with D perhaps TRBD2 (6 bases). Germline-derived CDR1 and CDR2 are ENHRY and SYGVKD. Trimming removed 2 bases from V and 2 bases from J, with 13 bases in between. This CDR3 is built from 15 residues.

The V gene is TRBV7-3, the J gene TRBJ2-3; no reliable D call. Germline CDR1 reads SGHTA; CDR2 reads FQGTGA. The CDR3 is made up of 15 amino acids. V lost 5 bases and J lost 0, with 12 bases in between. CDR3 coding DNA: TGTGCCAGCAGCCCGACGGAGTCTAGCACAGATACGCAGTATTTT. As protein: CASSPTESSTDTQYF.

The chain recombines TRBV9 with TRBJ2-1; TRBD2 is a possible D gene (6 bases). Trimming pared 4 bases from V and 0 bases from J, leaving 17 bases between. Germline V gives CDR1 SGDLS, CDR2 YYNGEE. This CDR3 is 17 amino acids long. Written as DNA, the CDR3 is TGTGCCAGCAGCCTAAGGCGGGAACCTAGCTCCTACAATGAGCAGTTCTTC. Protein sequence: CASSLRREPSSYNEQFF. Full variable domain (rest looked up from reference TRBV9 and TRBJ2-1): DSGVTQTPKHLITATGQRVTLRCSPRSGDLSVYWYQQSLDQGLQFLIQYYNGEERAKGNILERFSAQQFPDLHSELNLSSLELGDSALYFCASSLRREPSSYNEQFFGPGTRLTVL.

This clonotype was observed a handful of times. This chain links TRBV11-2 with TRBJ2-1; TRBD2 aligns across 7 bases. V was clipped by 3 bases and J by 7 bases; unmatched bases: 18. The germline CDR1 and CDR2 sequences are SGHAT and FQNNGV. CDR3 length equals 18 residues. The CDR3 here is CASSFGRGQRGASNEQFF. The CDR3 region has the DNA TGTGCCAGCAGCTTTGGGAGGGGTCAGCGAGGAGCTAGTAATGAGCAGTTCTTC.

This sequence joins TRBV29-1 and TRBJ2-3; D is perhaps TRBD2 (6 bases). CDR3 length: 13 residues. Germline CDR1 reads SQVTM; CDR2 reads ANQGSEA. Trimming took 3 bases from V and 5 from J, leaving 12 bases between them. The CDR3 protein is CSVDGGGEDTQYF. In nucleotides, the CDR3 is TGCAGCGTTGACGGGGGAGGTGAAGATACGCAGTATTTT.